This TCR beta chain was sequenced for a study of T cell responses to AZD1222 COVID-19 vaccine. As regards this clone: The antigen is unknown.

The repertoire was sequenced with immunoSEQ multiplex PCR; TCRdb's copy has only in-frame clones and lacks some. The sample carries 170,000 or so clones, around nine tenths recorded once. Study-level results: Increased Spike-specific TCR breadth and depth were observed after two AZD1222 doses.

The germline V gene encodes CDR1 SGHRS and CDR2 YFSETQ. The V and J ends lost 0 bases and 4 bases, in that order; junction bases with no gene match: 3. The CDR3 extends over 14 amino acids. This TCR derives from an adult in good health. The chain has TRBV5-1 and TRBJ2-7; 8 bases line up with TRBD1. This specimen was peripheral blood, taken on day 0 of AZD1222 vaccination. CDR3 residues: CASSLGTGTYEQYF. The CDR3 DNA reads TGCGCCAGCAGCTTGGGGACAGGGACTTACGAGCAGTACTTC.